This T cell receptor (beta chain) is from a study of blood T cell repertoires in COVID-19. The CDR3 covers 16 residues. In germline, CDR1 is MNHEY, CDR2 SVGAGI. V was pared by 3 bases and J by 3 bases, with 17 bases between. The method was immunoSEQ multiplex PCR; TCRdb's version includes in-frame clones alone and lacks a portion of them. The sample includes more than 300,000 clones, about 90% of them seen just once. The receptor was isolated from a woman in her 70s with COVID-19, enrolled during active disease. Sequencing was performed on peripheral blood. The V gene is TRBV6-5, the J gene TRBJ1-2; D is ambiguous. CDR3 nucleotide sequence: TGTGCCAGCAGTTATGATCGGGATCTCATCGACTATGGCTACACCTTC. Translating gives CASSYDRDLIDYGYTF.